This T cell receptor beta chain emerged from a study of beta chain features in type 1 diabetes listed by TCRdb under 2018. Turning to the overall study: Mean age, gender distribution, total cell number and subset yield were not different between patients and healthy donors. A total of some 110 million sorted cells were examined across all samples, and the number of cells per subset was strongly correlated with RNA yield. In the study, recently diagnosed type 1 diabetes patients and matched healthy donors were compared on the TCRB repertoires of their sorted circulating CD4+ T cell subsets. Naive and central memory subsets were obtained from all 30 or so donors, but regulatory and stem cell-like memory subsets were isolated from only 8 patients and roughly 8 healthy donors. What the study reported, not specific to this receptor: The naive, central memory and regulatory TCRB repertoires appeared to resemble one another more closely among patients than among healthy donors. Fewer insertions and more nucleotide deletions at VDJ recombination sites were observed in patients with type 1 diabetes, implying thymic rearrangement abnormalities. PCR might favor shorter templates, but patient and control samples were amplified and corrected together, so any skew would affect both groups equally. Because cDNA was sequenced instead of genomic DNA, highly expressing activated cells could be over-represented, though the groups showed no difference in activation or CD3 levels. HLA sub-analyses involved small numbers of individuals, so any influence of HLA type on TCRB rearrangement remained unresolved. A moderate but significant shortening of TCRB CDR3 length was observed in type 1 diabetes patients in all four CD4+ subsets.

The entire isolated RNA was reverse transcribed using the High Capacity cDNA Reverse Transcription Kit, and thus expressed TCRB transcripts were sequenced. Deep immunoSEQ sequencing was applied to naive, central memory and regulatory T cell samples, giving an average of roughly 3.5 million total reads per sample. Sorted cells were lysed in RLT buffer and RNA was extracted with DNase-treated RNeasy Micro or Mini kits, depending on cell number. To prevent cross-contamination, every cell subset was processed on its own, while patient and healthy donor samples were processed together. The immunoSEQ multiplex PCR was used to amplify TCRB sequences from cDNA, generating 87-bp fragments that spanned the CDR3 region. Sequencing of the amplicons was done on the Illumina HiSeq platform. Under the source paper's analysis protocol: Synthetic template baselines were used to correct PCR bias computationally, reads within Hamming distance 2 were collapsed, and singletons that could not be merged were discarded. Reads were aligned against IMGT so that V, D and J genes, CDR3 length and insertions or deletions at six rearrangement sites could be assigned. Within each subset, clonotype counts were normalized to sorted cell number, after which true diversity and Gini coefficients were computed with the tcR R package. Repertoire sharing was quantified using the overlap coefficient calculated on TCRB nucleotide sequences. As a proxy for the pre-selection repertoire, out-of-frame TCRB sequences from naive cells were analyzed. What TCRdb holds here is the immuneACCESS table cut down to in-frame rearrangements. Part of the clones is not present; checked against another copy, under half of the missing clones reflect an unresolved V gene, and the others are unexplained. V and J calls and clone size are given by that table; D and trimming were obtained from the DNA. Counted in this sample were 500,000 to 650,000 clones; around 12% of them appeared once. The ten most abundant clones make up more than 0.09% of the sample.

Each donor gave one peripheral blood draw, averaging roughly 0.11 L, which was collected into heparinised tubes. Naive, central memory, regulatory and stem cell-like memory CD4+ T cells were sorted on a BD FACSAria II using a panel including CD45RO, CCR7, CD25, CD127, CD95 and CD27. Purity was above 95% for every sorted population. PBMCs were isolated right away by Lymphoprep density gradient centrifugation and were stained directly, without culture. To minimize batch effects, samples were stained and sorted in pairs, one healthy donor with one patient per experiment. CDR1 and CDR2, per the germline V gene (reference sequence), are SEHNR and FQNEAQ. The CDR3 has 15 amino acids, counting the end cysteine and phenylalanine. Just CDR3 DNA is preserved here, 45 bases in frame from base 1. V and J are trimmed by 2 bases and 10 bases, and the gene matches miss 8 bases of the junction. Comments on this clone: The antigen it recognizes is unknown. Per-base qualities were not stored, and no clone one base away is much larger.

The receptor chain draws on TRBV7-9 and TRBJ1-6, with 7 central nucleotides matching TRBD1. This TCR was recovered from a man aged 25-45 years with type 1 diabetes. The sample comprised naive CD4+ T cells from blood. The cell subset or site label here, explained by the study, means: true naive CD4+ T cells. For the CDR3, the sequence is CASSLTTGNGSPLHF. The DNA sequence is TGTGCCAGCAGCTTAACGACAGGGAACGGGTCACCCCTCCACTTT.